This T cell receptor (beta chain) appears in the sequencing data of a study of T-cell reconstitution after alpha-beta-depleted transplantation in children. Germline CDR1 is MNHEY and CDR2 is SVGAGI. CDR3 size: 12 residues. Comments on this clonotype: Its antigen is currently unknown. This may stem from a read error, because a much larger clone lies one nucleotide away.

Study-wide points: Reported findings indicate that, about two months after transplant, alpha-beta T cells came from several hundred expanded clones, which were derived from non-depleted graft cells. At one year after transplant, newly produced T cells mostly accounted for T-cell counts and diversity. Surviving thymic progenitors and recipient T cells were the source of high TCRbeta diversity at day 60 in some patients.

Preparation of the TCRbeta library used unique molecular identifiers. TCRdb analysed the PCR reads with MiXCR anew, one entry per CDR3 protein. The sample shows roughly 300,000 distinct CDR3 sequences, 9.5% to 13% of them seen only once. The J gene is TRBJ2-1, the V gene TRBV6-5, with D uncertain. The sequence was collected from a male patient aged 2-10 years who had a stem cell transplant for chronic granulomatous disease, so the T cells may come from the graft donor. The sequencing here drew on peripheral blood, taken 180 days after TCRalphabeta/CD19-depleted stem cell transplant. For the CDR3, the DNA is TGTCCCAGCAGTGACCGGTGGGATGAGCAGTTCTTC. Amino acids: CPSSDRWDEQFF.